This TCR beta chain was captured by sequencing in a study of beta chain features in type 1 diabetes. Purities in excess of 95% were seen in all sorted populations. Expressed TCRB transcripts were sequenced after all isolated RNA was converted to cDNA. Assay: immunoSEQ multiplex PCR; the TCRdb copy retains only in-frame clones and omits some. This sample has 240,000 or so clones; roughly 22% occur once, and the top ten carry 0.028%. As regards this clone: Its antigen is unidentified.

General study findings and limits: Within each of all four CD4+ subsets, Type 1 diabetes patients had TCRB CDR3s that were moderately but significantly shorter. Type 1 diabetes patients had VDJ junctions that carried fewer insertions and more deletions.

This CDR3 is built from 14 residues. Trimming cost V 0 bases and J 6 bases, with 10 bases left between them. Germline CDR1 SGHRS, CDR2 YFSETQ. The genes are TRBV5-1 and TRBJ2-1, with unresolved D. This sequence originates from a middle-aged woman with type 1 diabetes. Material for sequencing was naive CD4+ T cells from blood. This CDR3 reads CASSLAGPLNEQFF. CDR3 in DNA: TGCGCCAGCAGCTTGGCCGGTCCTCTCAATGAGCAGTTCTTC.